This T cell receptor (beta chain) is from a study of graft-versus-host responses after intestinal transplantation. Looking at the study overall: The study gave all recipients anti-thymocyte globulin induction, then tacrolimus and steroids for approximately three years. Study-wide findings and caveats: Present in recipient marrow, GvH clones included some that appeared first in ileum or blood.

On this clone itself: Its antigen is unidentified.

The table came from immunoSEQ multiplex PCR; TCRdb's copy has only in-frame clones and leaves some out. The data show about 120,000 clones, with 80% to 95% seen just once and approximately 0.11% held by the top ten. This CDR3 is built from 13 residues. The germline V gene has CDR1 MDHEN and CDR2 SYDVKM. The J segment lost 5 bases and the V segment lost 6 bases, leaving 6 bases of the junction unmatched. The V and J genes are TRBV28 and TRBJ2-7, with TRBD2 identical over 8 bases. This receptor was obtained from a human donor who received an intestinal transplant. Sequencing was performed on unstimulated CD4+ T cells sorted from spleen or lymph node cells, taken before intestinal transplant. The CDR3 region is CASRRAGAHEQYF. As DNA, the CDR3 is TGTGCCAGCAGGAGAGCGGGAGCCCACGAGCAGTACTTC.